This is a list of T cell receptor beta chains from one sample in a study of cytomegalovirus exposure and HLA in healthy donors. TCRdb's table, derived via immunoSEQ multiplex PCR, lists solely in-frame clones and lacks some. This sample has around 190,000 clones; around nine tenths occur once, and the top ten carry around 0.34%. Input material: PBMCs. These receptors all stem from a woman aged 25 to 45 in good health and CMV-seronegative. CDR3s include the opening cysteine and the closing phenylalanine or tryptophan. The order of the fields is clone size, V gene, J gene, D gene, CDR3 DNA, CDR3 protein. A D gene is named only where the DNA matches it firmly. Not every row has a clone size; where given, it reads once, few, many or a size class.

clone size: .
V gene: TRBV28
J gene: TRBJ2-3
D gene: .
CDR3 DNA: TGTGCCAGCACTCCCCCGAGGGGGAGCACAGATACGCAGTATTTT
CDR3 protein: CASTPPRGSTDTQYF

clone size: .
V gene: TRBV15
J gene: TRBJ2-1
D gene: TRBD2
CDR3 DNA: TGTGCCACCAGCACCCAGCGGGAGGACCTTTTGCTAGGGCAGTTCTTC
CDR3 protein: CATSTQREDLLLGQFF

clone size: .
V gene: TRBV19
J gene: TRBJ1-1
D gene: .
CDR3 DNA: TGTGCCAGTAGTCCCGCTGGGGTGGTGGAGGGAACTGAAGCTTTCTTT
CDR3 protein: CASSPAGVVEGTEAFF

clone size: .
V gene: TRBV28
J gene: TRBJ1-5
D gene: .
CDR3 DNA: TGTGCCAGCAGTTTCGGCAGGATTAATCAGCCCCAGCATTTT
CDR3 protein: CASSFGRINQPQHF

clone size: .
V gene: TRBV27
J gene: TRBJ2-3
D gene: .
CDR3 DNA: TGTGCCAGCAGTTTTTCAGGGGATACGCAGTATTTT
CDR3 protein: CASSFSGDTQYF

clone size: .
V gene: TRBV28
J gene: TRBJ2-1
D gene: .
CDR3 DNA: TGTGCCAGCGGCCTGAATAATGAGCAGTTCTTC
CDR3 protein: CASGLNNEQFF

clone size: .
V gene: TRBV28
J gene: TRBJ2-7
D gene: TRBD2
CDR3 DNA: TGTGCCAGCAGTTTGAGCGGGAGGGCAGGGGAGCAGTACTTC
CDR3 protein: CASSLSGRAGEQYF

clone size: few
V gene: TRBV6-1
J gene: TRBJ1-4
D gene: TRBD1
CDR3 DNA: TGTGCCAGCAGAAACCGGGACAGAAGAGATGAAAAACTGTTTTTT
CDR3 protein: CASRNRDRRDEKLFF

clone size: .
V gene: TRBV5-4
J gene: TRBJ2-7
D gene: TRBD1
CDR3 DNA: TGTGCCAGCAGCCGGGGACAGAGTGCCTACGAGCAGTACTTC
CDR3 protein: CASSRGQSAYEQYF

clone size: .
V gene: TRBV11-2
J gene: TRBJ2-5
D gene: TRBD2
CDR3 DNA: TGTGCCAGCAGCATCGGGACTAGCGGGGGTCAAGAGACCCAGTACTTC
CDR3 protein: CASSIGTSGGQETQYF

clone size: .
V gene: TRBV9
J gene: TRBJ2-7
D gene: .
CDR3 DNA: TGTGCCAGCAGCGTAGATCTGGGACACCACTACGAGCAGTACTTC
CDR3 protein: CASSVDLGHHYEQYF

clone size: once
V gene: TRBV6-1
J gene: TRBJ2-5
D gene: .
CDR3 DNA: TGTGCCAGCAGTGACGGAGGACCGGAGACCCAGTACTTC
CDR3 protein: CASSDGGPETQYF

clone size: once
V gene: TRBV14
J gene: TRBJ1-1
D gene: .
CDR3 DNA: TGTGCCAGCAGTCACTTCGGCACTGAAGCTTTCTTT
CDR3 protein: CASSHFGTEAFF

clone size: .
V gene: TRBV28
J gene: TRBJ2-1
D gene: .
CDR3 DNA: TGTGCCAGCAGTTTAGGGACAACCAATGAGCAGTTCTTC
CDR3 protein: CASSLGTTNEQFF

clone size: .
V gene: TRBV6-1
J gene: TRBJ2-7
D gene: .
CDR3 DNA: TGTGCCAGCAGTGAATTTCTCGAGGGGGGGGGCGTTAGCTACGAGCAGTACTTC
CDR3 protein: CASSEFLEGGGVSYEQYF

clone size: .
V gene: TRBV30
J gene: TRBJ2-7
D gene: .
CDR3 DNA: TGTGCCTGCCAGTATACCACCCACGCCGAGCAGTACTTC
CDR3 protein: CACQYTTHAEQYF

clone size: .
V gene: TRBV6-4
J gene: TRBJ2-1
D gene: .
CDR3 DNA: TGTGCCAGCAGTCCAGACACAGGGTCCAATGAGCAGTTCTTC
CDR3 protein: CASSPDTGSNEQFF

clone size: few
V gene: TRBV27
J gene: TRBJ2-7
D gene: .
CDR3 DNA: TGTGCCAGCAGCAATTCCCAGGGTTTGGGCTACGAGCAGTACTTC
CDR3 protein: CASSNSQGLGYEQYF

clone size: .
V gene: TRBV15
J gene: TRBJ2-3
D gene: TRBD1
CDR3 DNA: TGTGCCACCAGCAGCCCCGCCGGGACAGGGGCAGATACGCAGTATTTT
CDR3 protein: CATSSPAGTGADTQYF

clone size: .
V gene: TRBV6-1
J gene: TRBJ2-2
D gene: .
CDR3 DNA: TGTGCCAGCAACTACAGGGAGAGAACCGGGGAGCTGTTTTTT
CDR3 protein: CASNYRERTGELFF

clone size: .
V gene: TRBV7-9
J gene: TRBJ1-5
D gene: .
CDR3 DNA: TGTGCCAGCAGCTTAGGGGGTGGGGGACACAGCAATCAGCCCCAGCATTTT
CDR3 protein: CASSLGGGGHSNQPQHF

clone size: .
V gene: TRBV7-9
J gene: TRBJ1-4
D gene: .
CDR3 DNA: TGTGCCAGCAGCTCAACTGTACTAACTCGGGGTGAAAAACTGTTTTTT
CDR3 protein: CASSSTVLTRGEKLFF

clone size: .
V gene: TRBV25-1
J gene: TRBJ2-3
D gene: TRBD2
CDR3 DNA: TGTGCCAGCAGTGATCGACTAGCGGGAACGGCAGATACGCAGTATTTT
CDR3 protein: CASSDRLAGTADTQYF

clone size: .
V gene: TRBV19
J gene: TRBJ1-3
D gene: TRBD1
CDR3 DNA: TGTGCCAGTAGGAACAGGGGCGCCGAAAGCTCTGGAAACACCATATATTTT
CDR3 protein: CASRNRGAESSGNTIYF

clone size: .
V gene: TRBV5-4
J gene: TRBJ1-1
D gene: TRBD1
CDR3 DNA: TGTGCCAGCAAACAGGGGGTGAACACTGAAGCTTTCTTT
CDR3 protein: CASKQGVNTEAFF

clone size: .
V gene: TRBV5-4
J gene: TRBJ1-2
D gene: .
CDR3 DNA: TGTGCCAGCACCTCCGAGGAGACCGAAATCCATGGCTACACCTTC
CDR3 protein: CASTSEETEIHGYTF

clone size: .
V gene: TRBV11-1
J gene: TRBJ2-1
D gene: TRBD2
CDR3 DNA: TGTGCCAGCAGCTTGGCTCAGACTAGCGGGACCTTCAATGAGCAGTTCTTC
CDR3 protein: CASSLAQTSGTFNEQFF

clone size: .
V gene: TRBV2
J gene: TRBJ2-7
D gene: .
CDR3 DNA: TGTGCCAGCAACCCCACAGGTAGCTCCTACGAGCAGTACTTC
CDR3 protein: CASNPTGSSYEQYF